These 14 T cell receptor beta chains came from one sample sequenced in a study of T cell responses to AZD1222 COVID-19 vaccine. TCRdb's table, derived via immunoSEQ multiplex PCR, lists solely in-frame clones and lacks some. The sample contains more than 110,000 clones, 88% of which appear only once. Material: peripheral blood, obtained on day 0 of AZD1222 vaccination. The source of these receptors is an adult in good health.

This chain uses TRBV3-1 (or the pseudogene TRBV3-2) with TRBJ2-5, with D possibly being TRBD2 (5 bases). CDR1 and CDR2 from the germline V gene are LGHDT and YNNKEL (reference sequence). The CDR3 consists of 14 residues. The ends were cut back, 1 base at V and 5 bases at J, with 11 bases in the middle. For the CDR3, the DNA is TGTGCCAGCAGCCAAGGGCTAGCTGGGGAGACCCAGTACTTC. This codes for CASSQGLAGETQYF.

The V call is TRBV30, the J call TRBJ1-4; unclear D gene. This CDR3 has 12 amino acids. Trimming took off 5 bases at V and 5 bases at J, with 9 bases between the two ends. Germline assignment: CDR1 GTSNPN and CDR2 SVGIG (reference sequence). This CDR3 is CAWGRTNEKLFF. CDR3 DNA sequence: TGTGCCTGGGGACGGACGAATGAAAAACTGTTTTTT.

J is TRBJ1-1 and V is TRBV4-1, with unresolved D. The CDR3 has 14 amino acids. V was pared by 4 bases and J by 10 bases, with 19 bases between. CDR1 is MGHRA and CDR2 is YSYEKL in the germline V gene. The CDR3 region has the DNA TGCGCCAGCAGCCCCGAATCCTCTGGAGGTAGAGCTTTCTTT. It specifies CASSPESSGGRAFF.

This clone was picked up one time. The genes are TRBV18 and TRBJ1-4; D gene unclear. Germline values: CDR1 KGHSH, CDR2 LQKENI. Trimming stripped 1 base from V and 3 bases from J, with 12 bases between. The CDR3 consists of 16 residues. CDR3 sequence (DNA): TGTGCCAGCTCACCACACCCTCTTAGGGCTAATGAAAAACTGTTTTTT. Translated: CASSPHPLRANEKLFF. Variable domain in full (rest from reference TRBV18 and TRBJ1-4): NAGVMQNPRHLVRRRGQEARLRCSPMKGHSHVYWYRQLPEEGLKFMVYLQKENIIDESGMPKERFSAEFPKEGPSILRIQQVVRGDSAAYFCASSPHPLRANEKLFFGSGTQLSVL.

The chain combines TRBV6-5 with TRBJ2-7; D tentatively reads TRBD1 or TRBD2 (5 bases each). The germline V gene encodes CDR1 MNHEY and CDR2 SVGAGI. The CDR3 spans 14 residues. With 6 bases removed from V and 2 bases from J, the gap between germline ends came to 14 bases. CDR3 amino acids: CASSPGPQTYEQYF. DNA for the CDR3: TGTGCCAGCAGCCCGGGACCACAGACCTACGAGCAGTACTTC.

The table lists this clone with a count of one. As DNA, the CDR3 is TGTGCCAGCAGCTTGAACGCAGGTCCCGGAAACACCATATATTTT. It translates to CASSLNAGPGNTIYF. The genes are TRBV5-4 and TRBJ1-3; D is uncertain. Trimming took off 1 base at V and 4 bases at J, with 12 bases between the two ends. CDR3 length equals 15 residues. Germline CDR1 and CDR2: SGHNT and YYREEE (reference sequence).

This clone was counted a few times. This chain joins TRBV7-9 and TRBJ1-1; D unclear. Germline CDR1 and CDR2: SEHNR and FQNEAQ (reference sequence). The ends were cut back, 3 bases at V and 0 bases at J, with 5 bases in the middle. This CDR3 contains 13 residues. CDR3 residues: CASSFQMNTEAFF. CDR3 sequence (DNA): TGTGCCAGCAGCTTTCAGATGAACACTGAAGCTTTCTTT.

V usage is TRBV6-5 and J usage is TRBJ2-2, with unresolved D. CDR1 is MNHEY, CDR2 SVGAGI, per germline. Trimming removed 4 bases from V and 5 bases from J, with 11 bases in between. CDR3 size: 14 residues. The CDR3 protein is CASSSPLDTGELFF. CDR3 nucleotide sequence: TGTGCCAGCAGTTCACCTCTAGATACCGGGGAGCTGTTTTTT.

The V and J genes are TRBV4-3 and TRBJ2-3; TRBD2 might be the D (5 bases). Trimming removed 0 bases at V and 6 bases at J, with 10 bases between. The CDR3 is 14 residues long. Germline loops: CDR1 LGHNA, CDR2 YSLEER. This CDR3 is CASSQDHGGDTQYF. The DNA for the CDR3 is TGCGCCAGCAGCCAAGATCATGGAGGCGATACGCAGTATTTT.

This clone was counted once. The chain uses TRBV28 and TRBJ2-4; TRBD1 or TRBD2 may be the D gene (5 bases each). Germline V gene sequence: CDR1 MDHEN, CDR2 SYDVKM. Trimming took 3 bases from V and 2 from J, leaving 11 bases between them. The CDR3 has 15 amino acids. The CDR3 coding sequence is TGTGCCAGCAGTTTCAGGGAGTCATCCAAAAACATTCAGTACTTC. This encodes CASSFRESSKNIQYF.

This chain uses TRBV28 with TRBJ2-7, with D tentatively TRBD2 (5 bases). V was cut by 3 bases and J by 5 bases, with 11 bases left in between. The CDR3 is 13 residues long. Germline CDR1 is MDHEN and CDR2 is SYDVKM. As DNA, the CDR3 is TGTGCCAGCAGTTTGGGCAGGAGGAACGAGCAGTACTTC. This sequence encodes CASSLGRRNEQYF.

The genes are TRBV5-1 and TRBJ2-7; TRBD2 agrees at 14 bases. V shed 3 bases and J 2 bases; nucleotides not matched to a gene: 10. Germline CDR1 is SGHRS and CDR2 is YFSETQ. This CDR3 has 18 amino acids. In nucleotides, the CDR3 is TGCGCCAGCAGCTGGGGCGGGACTAGCGGGAGAGGCGCCTACGAGCAGTACTTC. Amino acids: CASSWGGTSGRGAYEQYF.

The gene calls are TRBV7-8 and TRBJ1-5; the D is unclear. The germline V gene has CDR1 SGHVS and CDR2 FQNEAQ. V lost 1 base, J lost 2 bases, and 6 bases lay in between. This CDR3 spans 14 amino acids. CDR3 region: CASSLGRRNQPQHF. The CDR3 region has the DNA TGTGCCAGCAGCTTAGGGCGGCGCAATCAGCCCCAGCATTTT. Looking up the rest from reference TRBV7-8 and TRBJ1-5 gives the full variable domain: GAGVSQSPRYKVAKRGQDVALRCDPISGHVSLFWYQQALGQGPEFLTYFQNEAQLDKSGLPSDRFFAERPEGSVSTLKIQRTQQEDSAVYLCASSLGRRNQPQHFGDGTRLSIL.

This clone was seen just once. This chain joins TRBV5-1 and TRBJ2-7, with a tentative D call TRBD1 (5 bases). Trimming stripped 4 bases from V and 2 bases from J, with 13 bases between. The CDR3 covers 14 residues. The germline V gene encodes CDR1 SGHRS and CDR2 YFSETQ. CDR3 nucleotide sequence: TGCGCCAGCAGCGCCAGACAGAACCCCTACGAGCAGTACTTC. Its protein is CASSARQNPYEQYF.